The 4 T cell receptor beta chains below were found in one sample sequenced in a study of blood T cell repertoires in COVID-19. TCRdb's copy holds only in-frame clones and misses some; the assay was immunoSEQ multiplex PCR. This sample has around 85,000 clones; roughly 86% occur once, and the top ten carry around 7.3%. Sequenced input: peripheral blood. These receptors came from a man aged 45-65 years with active COVID-19.

This chain uses TRBV7-3 with TRBJ2-7; TRBD1 might be the D (5 bases). The V end was cut by 5 bases, the J end by 3 bases, with 11 bases between. This CDR3 contains 13 residues. Germline V gene data show CDR1 as SGHTA and CDR2 as FQGTGA. The CDR3, as DNA: TGTGCCAGCAGCCCTGCGGACAACTACGAGCAGTACTTC. As protein: CASSPADNYEQYF. Full variable domain (missing parts from reference TRBV7-3 and TRBJ2-7): GAGVSQTPSNKVTEKGKYVELRCDPISGHTALYWYRQSLGQGPEFLIYFQGTGAADDSGLPNDRFFAVRPEGSVSTLKIQRTERGDSAVYLCASSPADNYEQYFGPGTRLTVT.

The chain joins TRBV5-1 to TRBJ1-4, with D unresolved. The CDR3 has 15 residues. Germline V gene sequence: CDR1 SGHRS, CDR2 YFSETQ. The germline V and J ends were trimmed by 0 bases and 4 bases, with 10 bases remaining between them. Here the CDR3 reads CASSLAPGSNEKLFF. Here the CDR3 DNA reads TGCGCCAGCAGCTTGGCACCGGGTAGTAATGAAAAACTGTTTTTT.

This clone was picked up a small number of times. The rearrangement joins TRBV7-2 to TRBJ1-6, with D perhaps matching TRBD1 (6 bases). The V end was cut by 5 bases, the J end by 7 bases, with 12 bases between. The CDR3 runs 14 residues. The V gene's germline CDR1 is SGHTA and CDR2 FQGNSA. CDR3 residues: CASSPQGRNSPLHF. CDR3 DNA sequence: TGTGCCAGCAGCCCACAGGGTCGGAATTCACCCCTCCACTTT.

In its sample, this clone was seen a few times. The V call is TRBV24-1, the J call TRBJ2-2, with D unclear. This CDR3 contains 12 residues. The germline V gene encodes CDR1 KGHDR and CDR2 SFDVKD. V lost 9 bases and J 7 bases, leaving 11 bases between the germline ends. The CDR3 coding sequence is TGTGCCACCCAGGAAAGAGACGGGGAGCTGTTTTTT. Amino acids: CATQERDGELFF.